Below, one T cell receptor beta chain is given with its context. This sample was included in a study of blood T cell repertoires in COVID-19. Study as a whole: From T cells, B-cell-depleted T cells, or PBMCs came the material, which was cDNA or gDNA.

Method: immunoSEQ multiplex PCR; TCRdb's copy keeps in-frame clones and lacks some. The data show around 260,000 clones, roughly four fifths seen once. This CDR3 contains 17 residues. Germline lookup yields CDR1 KGHSH and CDR2 LQKENI. V was pared by 8 bases and J by 1 base, with 17 bases of the junction left unmatched. Sequenced sample: peripheral blood. The TCR comes from a woman aged 45-65 years who had recovered from COVID-19. The V and J genes are TRBV18 and TRBJ2-7, with 7 nucleotides matching TRBD1. This CDR3 is CASQKYPPGQRSYEQYF. In DNA, the CDR3 is TGTGCCAGCCAAAAATACCCCCCGGGACAGCGATCCTACGAGCAGTACTTC. The variable domain in full, completed from reference TRBV18 and TRBJ2-7, reads NAGVMQNPRHLVRRRGQEARLRCSPMKGHSHVYWYRQLPEEGLKFMVYLQKENIIDESGMPKERFSAEFPKEGPSILRIQQVVRGDSAAYFCASQKYPPGQRSYEQYFGPGTRLTVT.